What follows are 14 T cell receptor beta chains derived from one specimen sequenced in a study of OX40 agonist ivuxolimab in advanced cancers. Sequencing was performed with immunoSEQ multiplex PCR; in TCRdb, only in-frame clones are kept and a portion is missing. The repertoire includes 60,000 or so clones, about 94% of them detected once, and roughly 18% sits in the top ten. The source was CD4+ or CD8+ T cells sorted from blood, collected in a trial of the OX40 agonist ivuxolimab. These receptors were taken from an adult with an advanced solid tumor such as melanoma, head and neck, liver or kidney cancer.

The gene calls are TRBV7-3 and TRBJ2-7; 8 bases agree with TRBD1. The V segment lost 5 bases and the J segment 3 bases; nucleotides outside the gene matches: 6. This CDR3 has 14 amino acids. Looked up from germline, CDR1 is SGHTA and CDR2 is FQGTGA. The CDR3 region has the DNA TGTGCCAGCAGCCCTACCGGGACAGGCTACGAGCAGTACTTC. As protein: CASSPTGTGYEQYF. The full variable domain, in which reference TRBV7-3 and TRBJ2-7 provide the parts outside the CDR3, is GAGVSQTPSNKVTEKGKYVELRCDPISGHTALYWYRQSLGQGPEFLIYFQGTGAADDSGLPNDRFFAVRPEGSVSTLKIQRTERGDSAVYLCASSPTGTGYEQYFGPGTRLTVT.

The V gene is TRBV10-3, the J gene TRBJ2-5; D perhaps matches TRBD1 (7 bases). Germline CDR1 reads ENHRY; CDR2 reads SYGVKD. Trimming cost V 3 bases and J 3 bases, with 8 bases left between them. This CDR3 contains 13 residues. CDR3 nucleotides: TGTGCCATCAGTGACAGGGGGGAAGAGACCCAGTACTTC. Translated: CAISDRGEETQYF.

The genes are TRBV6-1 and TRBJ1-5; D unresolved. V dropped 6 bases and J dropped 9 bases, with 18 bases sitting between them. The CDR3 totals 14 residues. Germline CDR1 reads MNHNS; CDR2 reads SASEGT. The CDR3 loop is CASSTSQILGPQHF. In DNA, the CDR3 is TGTGCCAGCAGCACGAGCCAGATTCTAGGGCCCCAGCATTTT.

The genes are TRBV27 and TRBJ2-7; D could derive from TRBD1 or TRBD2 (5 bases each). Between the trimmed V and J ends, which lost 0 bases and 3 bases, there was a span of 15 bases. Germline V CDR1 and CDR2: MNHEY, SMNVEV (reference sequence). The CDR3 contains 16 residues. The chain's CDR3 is CASSLSRDGGYYEQYF. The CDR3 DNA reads TGTGCCAGCAGTTTATCCCGGGACGGAGGATACTACGAGCAGTACTTC.

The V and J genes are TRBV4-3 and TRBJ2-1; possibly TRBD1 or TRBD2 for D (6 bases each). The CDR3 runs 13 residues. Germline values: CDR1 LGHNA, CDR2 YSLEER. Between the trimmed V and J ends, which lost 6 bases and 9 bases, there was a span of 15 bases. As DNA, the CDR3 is TGCGCCAGCAGTACATTGGGGGGCCTTGAGCAGTTCTTC. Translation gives CASSTLGGLEQFF.

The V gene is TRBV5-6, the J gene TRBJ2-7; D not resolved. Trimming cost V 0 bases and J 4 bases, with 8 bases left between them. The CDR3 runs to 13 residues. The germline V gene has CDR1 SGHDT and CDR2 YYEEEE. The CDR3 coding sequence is TGTGCCAGCAGCTTGGGGCCCTATTACGAGCAGTACTTC. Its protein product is CASSLGPYYEQYF.

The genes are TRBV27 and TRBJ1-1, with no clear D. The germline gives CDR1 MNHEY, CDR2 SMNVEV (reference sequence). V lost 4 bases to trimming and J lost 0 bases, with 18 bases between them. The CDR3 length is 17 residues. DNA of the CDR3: TGTGCCAGCAGTTATCGGTGGATCGGGTCGATGAACACTGAAGCTTTCTTT. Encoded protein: CASSYRWIGSMNTEAFF.

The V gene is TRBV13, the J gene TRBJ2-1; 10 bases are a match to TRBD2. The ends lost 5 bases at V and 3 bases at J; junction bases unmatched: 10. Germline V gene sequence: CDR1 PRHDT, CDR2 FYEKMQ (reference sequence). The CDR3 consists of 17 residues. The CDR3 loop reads CASSQKGGTSDYNEQFF. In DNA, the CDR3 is TGTGCCAGCAGCCAGAAGGGGGGGACTAGCGACTACAATGAGCAGTTCTTC.

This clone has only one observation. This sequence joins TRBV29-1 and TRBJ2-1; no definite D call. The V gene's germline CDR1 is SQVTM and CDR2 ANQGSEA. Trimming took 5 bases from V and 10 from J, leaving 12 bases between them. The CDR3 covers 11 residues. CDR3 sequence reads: CSVPETGEQFF. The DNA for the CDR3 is TGCAGCGTTCCCGAGACTGGGGAGCAGTTCTTC.

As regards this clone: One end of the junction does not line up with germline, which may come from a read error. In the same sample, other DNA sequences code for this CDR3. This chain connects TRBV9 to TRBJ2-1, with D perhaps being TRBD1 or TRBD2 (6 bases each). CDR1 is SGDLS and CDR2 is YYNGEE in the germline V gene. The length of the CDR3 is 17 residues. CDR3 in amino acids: CASSVGGTPSSYNEQFF. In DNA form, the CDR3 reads TGTGCCAGCAGCGTAGGCGGGACACCAAGCTCCTACAATGAACAGTTCTTC.

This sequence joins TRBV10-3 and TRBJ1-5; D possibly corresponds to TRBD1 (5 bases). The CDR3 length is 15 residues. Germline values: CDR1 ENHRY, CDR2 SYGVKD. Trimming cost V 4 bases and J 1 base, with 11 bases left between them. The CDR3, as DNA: TGTGCCATCAGTGGGGCAGGGCCAAGCAATCAGCCCCAGCATTTT. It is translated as CAISGAGPSNQPQHF.

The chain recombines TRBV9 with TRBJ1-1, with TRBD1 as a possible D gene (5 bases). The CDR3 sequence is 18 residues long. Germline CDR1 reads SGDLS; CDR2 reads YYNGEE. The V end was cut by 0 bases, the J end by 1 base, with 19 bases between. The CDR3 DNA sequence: TGTGCCAGCAGCGTAGGCGCCAGGGTGTACGGAAGGAACACTGAAGCTTTCTTT. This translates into CASSVGARVYGRNTEAFF.

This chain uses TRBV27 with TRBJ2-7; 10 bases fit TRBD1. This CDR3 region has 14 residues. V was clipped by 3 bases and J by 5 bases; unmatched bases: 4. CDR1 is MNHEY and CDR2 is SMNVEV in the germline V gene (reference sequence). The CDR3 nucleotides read TGTGCCAGCAGTTTCGGGACAGGGGTACACGAGCAGTACTTC. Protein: CASSFGTGVHEQYF.

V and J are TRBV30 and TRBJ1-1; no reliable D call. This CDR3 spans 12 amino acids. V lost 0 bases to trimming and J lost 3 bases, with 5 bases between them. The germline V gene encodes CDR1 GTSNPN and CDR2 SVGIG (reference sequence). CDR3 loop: CAWSVLYTEAFF. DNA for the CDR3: TGTGCCTGGAGTGTACTATACACTGAAGCTTTCTTT. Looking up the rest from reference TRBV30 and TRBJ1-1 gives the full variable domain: SQTIHQWPATLVQPVGSPLSLECTVEGTSNPNLYWYRQAAGRGLQLLFYSVGIGQISSEVPQNLSASRPQDRQFILSSKKLLLSDSGFYLCAWSVLYTEAFFGQGTRLTVV.